Presented here are 14 T cell receptor beta chains from one specimen sequenced in a study of blood T cell repertoires in COVID-19. TCRdb's table, derived via immunoSEQ multiplex PCR, lists solely in-frame clones and lacks some. The sample holds approximately 290,000 clones, 70% to 90% seen once. Material: peripheral blood. Every receptor here comes from a human donor with COVID-19, enrolled during active disease. The donor label of this sample is uncertain.

The rearrangement links TRBV7-2 to TRBJ1-2, with TRBD1 matching over 9 bases. This CDR3 is 15 amino acids long. CDR1 is SGHTA and CDR2 is FQGNSA in the germline V gene. V shed 5 bases, J shed 5 bases, and the junction held 9 bases outside the gene matches. The CDR3 here is CASSERTGEGYGYTF. For the CDR3, the DNA is TGTGCCAGCAGCGAGAGGACAGGGGAGGGGTATGGCTACACCTTC.

V gene TRBV5-1 combines with J gene TRBJ2-1; tentative D call: TRBD2 (6 bases). Germline V gene sequence: CDR1 SGHRS, CDR2 YFSETQ. With 4 bases removed from V and 0 bases from J, the gap between germline ends came to 14 bases. The CDR3 contains 16 residues. The CDR3 loop is CASSGGSGRSYNEQFF. Written as DNA, the CDR3 is TGCGCCAGCAGCGGAGGAAGCGGGCGCTCCTACAATGAGCAGTTCTTC.

This chain connects TRBV5-4 to TRBJ2-7; 8 bases fit TRBD2. With V trimmed by 6 bases and J by 7 bases, 15 bases remained unmatched. Per the germline V gene, CDR1 is SGHNT and CDR2 is YYREEE (reference sequence). The CDR3 sequence is 15 residues long. The CDR3 protein is CASTAGGSGAREQYF. CDR3 nucleotide sequence: TGTGCCAGCACCGCGGGGGGCTCTGGGGCCCGGGAGCAGTACTTC.

The chain combines TRBV11-2 with TRBJ1-2; D is unclear. Germline assignment: CDR1 SGHAT and CDR2 FQNNGV. V was trimmed by 5 bases and J by 4 bases, leaving 20 bases between them. This CDR3 has 16 residues. As DNA, the CDR3 is TGTGCCAGCAGCCCCAGCTTGACCGTAGGAGGCTATGGCTACACCTTC. Its translation: CASSPSLTVGGYGYTF.

V gene TRBV2 combines with J gene TRBJ2-6; the D gene is possibly TRBD1 (5 bases). The CDR3 length is 15 residues. V was trimmed by 5 bases and J by 1 base, leaving 9 bases between them. Germline lookup yields CDR1 SNHLY and CDR2 FYNNEI. The CDR3 bases are TGTGCCAGCAGTCAGGGCTTGTCTGGGGCCAACGTCCTGACTTTC. Residues: CASSQGLSGANVLTF.

The V and J genes are TRBV18 and TRBJ1-3, with 8 bases lining up with TRBD1. After removal of 6 bases from V and 1 base from J, the junction contained 8 bases not matched to a gene. There are 16 residues in the CDR3. CDR1 KGHSH and CDR2 LQKENI come from the germline V gene. The DNA of the CDR3 is TGTGCCAGCTCGCAGGGGGCAGGGAGATCTGGAAACACCATATATTTT. This codes for CASSQGAGRSGNTIYF. Variable domain in full (rest from reference TRBV18 and TRBJ1-3): NAGVMQNPRHLVRRRGQEARLRCSPMKGHSHVYWYRQLPEEGLKFMVYLQKENIIDESGMPKERFSAEFPKEGPSILRIQQVVRGDSAAYFCASSQGAGRSGNTIYFGEGSWLTVV.

Comments on this clone: One end of the junction varies from germline; a read error may be responsible. The chain joins TRBV6-4 to TRBJ1-4; D not resolved. CDR3 length: 13 amino acids. CDR1 MRHNA and CDR2 SNTAGT come from the germline V gene. Here the CDR3 reads CASSVTVNEKLFF. The CDR3 coding sequence is TGTGCCAGCAGTGTAACGGTCAATGAAAAACTTTTTTTT.

The chain is built from TRBV29-1 and TRBJ2-1; 9 bases are shared with TRBD2. The CDR3 covers 14 residues. The germline V gene has CDR1 SQVTM and CDR2 ANQGSEA. The V and J ends lost 4 bases and 4 bases, in that order; junction bases with no gene match: 5. The CDR3 here is CSVGASGRYNEQFF. Here the CDR3 DNA reads TGCAGCGTTGGGGCGAGCGGGAGGTACAATGAGCAGTTCTTC.

V is TRBV6-5 and J is TRBJ2-7; TRBD2 aligns across 9 bases. The CDR3 has 15 amino acids. Germline loops: CDR1 MNHEY, CDR2 SVGAGI. V was clipped by 4 bases and J by 3 bases; unmatched bases: 7. CDR3: CASSSSSGRSYEQYF. The CDR3 DNA follows: TGTGCCAGCAGTTCATCCAGCGGGAGGAGCTACGAGCAGTACTTC.

In its sample, this clone was seen a few times. The chain joins TRBV7-2 to TRBJ1-1; D call uncertain. Germline V lookup: CDR1 SGHTA, CDR2 FQGNSA. This CDR3 spans 13 amino acids. Trimming shortened V by 3 bases and J by 0 bases, and 5 bases separated the two germline ends. This CDR3 reads CASSFYLNTEAFF. In DNA, the CDR3 is TGTGCCAGCAGCTTCTATTTGAACACTGAAGCTTTCTTT.

The chain carries TRBV5-4 and TRBJ1-6; weak D call: TRBD1 (5 bases). The CDR3 extends over 14 amino acids. Germline V gene lookup returns CDR1 SGHNT and CDR2 YYREEE (reference sequence). Trimming removed 3 bases at V and 14 bases at J, with 18 bases between. The CDR3 DNA reads as TGTGCCAGCAGCTCGCTAATCGGGACTGATTCCCTCCACTTT. Protein product: CASSSLIGTDSLHF.

This CDR3 is CAGRQGALGYTF. The CDR3 DNA is TGTGCCGGTCGACAGGGGGCGCTTGGCTACACCTTC. V usage is TRBV28 and J usage is TRBJ1-2; 10 bases agree with TRBD1. The CDR3 runs to 12 residues. Germline CDR1 reads MDHEN; CDR2 reads SYDVKM. After removal of 11 bases from V and 7 bases from J, the junction contained 7 bases not matched to a gene.

The V call is TRBV18, the J call TRBJ2-3, with a possible D match to TRBD2 (5 bases). Trimming stripped 3 bases from V and 8 bases from J, with 15 bases between. Germline lookup yields CDR1 KGHSH and CDR2 LQKENI. This CDR3 has 14 amino acids. The CDR3: CASSPGSSMGTQYF. The CDR3 DNA reads as TGTGCCAGCTCACCCGGGTCTAGCATGGGTACGCAGTATTTT. Supplemented by reference TRBV18 and TRBJ2-3, the full variable domain reads NAGVMQNPRHLVRRRGQEARLRCSPMKGHSHVYWYRQLPEEGLKFMVYLQKENIIDESGMPKERFSAEFPKEGPSILRIQQVVRGDSAAYFCASSPGSSMGTQYFGPGTRLTVL.

The rearrangement links TRBV6-5 to TRBJ1-3; 8 bases align to TRBD1. The CDR3 totals 16 residues. V lost 2 bases and J lost 4; bases outside the gene matches: 7. Per germline, CDR1 MNHEY and CDR2 SVGAGI. CDR3 in amino acids: CASSYGGRGPGNTIYF. In DNA form, the CDR3 reads TGTGCCAGCAGTTACGGGGGCAGGGGGCCAGGAAACACCATATATTTT.